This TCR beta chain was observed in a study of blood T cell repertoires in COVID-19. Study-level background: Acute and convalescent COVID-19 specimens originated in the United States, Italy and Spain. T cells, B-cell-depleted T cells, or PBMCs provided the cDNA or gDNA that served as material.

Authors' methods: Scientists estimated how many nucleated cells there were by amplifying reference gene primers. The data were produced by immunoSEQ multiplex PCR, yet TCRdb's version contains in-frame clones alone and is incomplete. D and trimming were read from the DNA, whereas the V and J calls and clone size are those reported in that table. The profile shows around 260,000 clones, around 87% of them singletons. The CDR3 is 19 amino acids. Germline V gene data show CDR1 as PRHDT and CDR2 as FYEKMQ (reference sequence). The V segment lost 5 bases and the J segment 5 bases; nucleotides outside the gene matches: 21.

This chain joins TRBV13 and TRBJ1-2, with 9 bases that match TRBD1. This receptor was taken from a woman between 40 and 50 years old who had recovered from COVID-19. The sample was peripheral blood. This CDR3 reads CASSPTVRGQGVKRYGYTF. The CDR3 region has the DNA TGTGCCAGCAGCCCAACGGTCCGGGGACAGGGTGTCAAACGATATGGCTACACCTTC.